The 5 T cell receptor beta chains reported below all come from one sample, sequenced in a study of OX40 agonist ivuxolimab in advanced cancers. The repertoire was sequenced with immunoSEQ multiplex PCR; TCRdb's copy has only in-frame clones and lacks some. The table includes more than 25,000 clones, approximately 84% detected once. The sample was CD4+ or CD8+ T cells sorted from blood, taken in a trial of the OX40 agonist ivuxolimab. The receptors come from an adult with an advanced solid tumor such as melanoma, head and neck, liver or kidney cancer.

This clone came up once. The CDR3 region has the DNA TGTGCCAGCAGTTTGGGCGCGTCAGGCCAATCCTACAATGAGCAGTTCTTC. Protein sequence: CASSLGASGQSYNEQFF. V usage is TRBV28 and J usage is TRBJ2-1; D gene uncertain. From germline, CDR1 is MDHEN and CDR2 SYDVKM. CDR3 length: 17 residues. V was cut by 3 bases and J by 1 base, with 16 bases left in between.

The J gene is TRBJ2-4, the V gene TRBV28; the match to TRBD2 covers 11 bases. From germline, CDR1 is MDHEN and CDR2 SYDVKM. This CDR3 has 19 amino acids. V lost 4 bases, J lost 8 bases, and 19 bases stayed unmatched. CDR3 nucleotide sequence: TGTGCCAGCAGTTCTCCCTTCCTCACTAGCGGGAGAGATATTGACATTCAGTACTTC. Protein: CASSSPFLTSGRDIDIQYF.

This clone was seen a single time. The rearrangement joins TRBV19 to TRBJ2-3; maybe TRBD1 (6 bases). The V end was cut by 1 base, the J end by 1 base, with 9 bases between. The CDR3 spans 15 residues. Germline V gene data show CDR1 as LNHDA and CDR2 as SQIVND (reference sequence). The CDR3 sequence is CASSIVAGGTDTQYF. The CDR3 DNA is TGTGCCAGTAGTATAGTGGCAGGGGGCACAGATACGCAGTATTTT.

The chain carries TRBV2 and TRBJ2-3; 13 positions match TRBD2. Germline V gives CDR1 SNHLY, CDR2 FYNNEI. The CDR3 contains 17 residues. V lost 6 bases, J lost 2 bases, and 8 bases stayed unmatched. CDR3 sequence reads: CASSGLAGARNTDTQYF. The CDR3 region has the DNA TGTGCCAGCAGCGGACTAGCGGGGGCCCGAAACACAGATACGCAGTATTTT.

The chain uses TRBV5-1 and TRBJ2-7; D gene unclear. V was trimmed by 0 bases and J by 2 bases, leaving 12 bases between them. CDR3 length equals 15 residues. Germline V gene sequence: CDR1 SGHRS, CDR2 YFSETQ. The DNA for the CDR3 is TGCGCCAGCAGCTTGGATGGCTCAGCTGCCTACGAGCAGTACTTC. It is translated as CASSLDGSAAYEQYF.